Each of the 27 T cell receptor beta chains below was sequenced from the same sample in a study of shared clonotypes between healthy human individuals. TCRdb's table, derived via immunoSEQ multiplex PCR, lists solely in-frame clones and lacks some. The repertoire holds approximately 1.5 million clones, with less than 99% as singletons. Material for sequencing was naive CD4+ T cells sorted from blood. Subset of the sample: CD45RA+ positively selected. These receptor sequences come from a man younger than 45 in good health.

The V call is TRBV18, the J call TRBJ2-3; weak D call: TRBD1 (5 bases). V dropped 3 bases and J dropped 6 bases, with 13 bases sitting between them. CDR3 length: 14 amino acids. The germline V gene encodes CDR1 KGHSH and CDR2 LQKENI. The CDR3 spells CASSPQGQLDTQYF. CDR3 sequence (DNA): TGTGCCAGCTCACCCCAGGGTCAGCTGGATACGCAGTATTTT.

The chain joins TRBV5-5 to TRBJ2-3; D remains ambiguous. Trimming shortened V by 6 bases and J by 2 bases, and 7 bases separated the two germline ends. Germline V gene sequence: CDR1 SGHKS, CDR2 YYEKEE (reference sequence). The CDR3 runs to 12 residues. CDR3 region: CASKPFTDTQYF. CDR3 nucleotide sequence: TGTGCCAGCAAGCCTTTCACAGATACGCAGTATTTT.

Only one count was recorded for this clone. V usage is TRBV5-8 and J usage is TRBJ2-5; the match to TRBD1 covers 9 bases. V shed 4 bases, J shed 4 bases, and the junction held 8 bases outside the gene matches. Germline CDR1 and CDR2: SGHTS and YDEGEE. CDR3 length equals 15 residues. Here the CDR3 reads CASSPRTGDGETQYF. The CDR3, as DNA: TGTGCCAGCAGCCCAAGGACAGGGGACGGAGAGACCCAGTACTTC.

The V call is TRBV4-3, the J call TRBJ1-1; unclear D gene. This CDR3 comprises 13 residues. CDR1 LGHNA and CDR2 YSLEER come from the germline V gene. Trimming removed 0 bases at V and 5 bases at J, with 7 bases between. DNA for the CDR3: TGCGCCAGCAGCCAAGATGGGTGGACTGAAGCTTTCTTT. It codes for CASSQDGWTEAFF.

The CDR3 sequence: CASSEGTGRGYTF. CDR3 sequence (DNA): TGTGCCAGCAGTGAAGGGACAGGGCGCGGCTACACCTTC. V is TRBV25-1 and J is TRBJ1-2, with 9 bases aligning to TRBD1. Germline V CDR1 and CDR2: MGHDK, SYGVNS. V shed 2 bases and J 8 bases; nucleotides not matched to a gene: 3. The CDR3 is 13 residues long.

This chain joins TRBV29-1 and TRBJ2-6, with D unresolved. V gave up 5 bases and J gave up 0 bases, with 5 bases separating them. The CDR3 runs 13 residues. Looked up from germline, CDR1 is SQVTM and CDR2 is ANQGSEA. For the CDR3, the DNA is TGCAGCGTTTCCCCCTCTGGGGCCAACGTCCTGACTTTC. As protein: CSVSPSGANVLTF.

The V gene is TRBV7-2, the J gene TRBJ2-1; D ambiguous. The CDR3 length is 14 residues. V dropped 2 bases and J dropped 7 bases, with 12 bases sitting between them. Germline V gene lookup returns CDR1 SGHTA and CDR2 FQGNSA. The CDR3 DNA reads as TGTGCCAGCAGCTTAACTCTATCCCAGAATGAGCAGTTCTTC. This encodes CASSLTLSQNEQFF. Full variable domain (rest looked up from reference TRBV7-2 and TRBJ2-1): GAGVSQSPSNKVTEKGKDVELRCDPISGHTALYWYRQSLGQGLEFLIYFQGNSAPDKSGLPSDRFSAERTGGSVSTLTIQRTQQEDSAVYLCASSLTLSQNEQFFGPGTRLTVL.

The V call is TRBV6-1, the J call TRBJ1-1, with TRBD1 as a possible D gene (5 bases). Looked up from germline, CDR1 is MNHNS and CDR2 is SASEGT. The CDR3 runs to 15 residues. V lost 2 bases and J lost 4, with 14 bases in between. The CDR3 region is CASSEIDSSRTEAFF. As DNA, the CDR3 is TGTGCCAGCAGTGAAATCGACAGCTCCCGCACTGAAGCTTTCTTT.

The chain employs TRBV11-2 and TRBJ2-1; a weak D match, TRBD2 (5 bases). The CDR3 loop spans 17 amino acids. V dropped 0 bases and J dropped 6 bases, with 18 bases sitting between them. The germline CDR1 and CDR2 sequences are SGHAT and FQNNGV. The CDR3 region is CASSLERSSRPANEQFF. The CDR3 coding sequence is TGTGCCAGCAGCTTAGAGCGCTCTAGCCGGCCGGCCAATGAGCAGTTCTTC.

This rearrangement joins TRBV9 to TRBJ2-1; 7 nucleotides align to TRBD2. The CDR3 runs to 15 residues. With V trimmed by 2 bases and J by 0 bases, 2 bases remained unmatched. Germline CDR1 is SGDLS and CDR2 is YYNGEE. As DNA, the CDR3 is TGTGCCAGCAGCGTTAGCGGGCACTCCTACAATGAGCAGTTCTTC. Protein product: CASSVSGHSYNEQFF. The entire variable domain, with the rest obtained from reference TRBV9 and TRBJ2-1, is as follows: DSGVTQTPKHLITATGQRVTLRCSPRSGDLSVYWYQQSLDQGLQFLIQYYNGEERAKGNILERFSAQQFPDLHSELNLSSLELGDSALYFCASSVSGHSYNEQFFGPGTRLTVL.

This chain uses TRBV15 with TRBJ2-7; 7 bases are shared with TRBD1. Germline V gene sequence: CDR1 LNHNV, CDR2 YYDKDF (reference sequence). After removal of 8 bases from V and 5 bases from J, the junction contained 9 bases not matched to a gene. The length of the CDR3 is 13 residues. The CDR3 loop reads CATAETGFNEQYF. The DNA for the CDR3 is TGTGCCACCGCCGAGACAGGGTTCAACGAGCAGTACTTC.

The genes are TRBV30 and TRBJ2-3; no reliable D call. The CDR3 runs to 12 residues. The germline V gene encodes CDR1 GTSNPN and CDR2 SVGIG (reference sequence). Trimming removed 3 bases from V and 4 bases from J, with 8 bases in between. The CDR3 DNA is TGTGCCTGGAGCCCCGTGGCAGATACGCAGTATTTT. As protein: CAWSPVADTQYF.

The chain employs TRBV30 and TRBJ1-1; TRBD1 matches 7 bases. This CDR3 is 14 amino acids long. Germline V gene data show CDR1 as GTSNPN and CDR2 as SVGIG (reference sequence). Trimming removed 2 bases from V and 3 bases from J; junction bases left unmatched: 6. The CDR3 is CAWSYTGTDTEAFF. The CDR3 coding sequence is TGTGCCTGGAGTTACACCGGGACAGACACTGAAGCTTTCTTT.

The rearrangement links TRBV6-5 to TRBJ2-7, with 9 bases aligning to TRBD2. V lost 3 bases and J lost 6; bases outside the gene matches: 6. CDR1 is MNHEY, CDR2 SVGAGI, per germline. The CDR3 runs to 14 residues. Here the CDR3 reads CASSYAGGPREQYF. CDR3 sequence (DNA): TGTGCCAGCAGTTATGCGGGAGGGCCACGCGAGCAGTACTTC.

V is TRBV28 and J is TRBJ2-3; 12 nucleotides match TRBD2. J was trimmed by 11 bases and V by 2 bases; bases with no gene match: 17. From germline, CDR1 is MDHEN and CDR2 SYDVKM. This CDR3 has 18 residues. CDR3 bases: TGTGCCAGCAGTTTACATCGTCTCGAACTAGCGGGAGGCCGGGTGCAGTATTTT. This gives the protein CASSLHRLELAGGRVQYF.

The table lists this clone with a count of one. CDR3 bases: TGTGCCAGCAGCTCATTTCATTACGAGCAGTACTTC. Translating gives CASSSFHYEQYF. This chain uses TRBV7-2 with TRBJ2-7; D remains unclear. The CDR3 spans 12 residues. Germline values: CDR1 SGHTA, CDR2 FQGNSA. V lost 4 bases, J lost 4 bases, and 8 bases lay in between.

Remarks on this clone: The same CDR3 arises from other DNA sequences in this sample as well. V usage is TRBV5-1 and J usage is TRBJ2-3; D gene ambiguous. The CDR3 spans 14 residues. The germline V gene has CDR1 SGHRS and CDR2 YFSETQ. Between the trimmed V and J ends, which lost 0 bases and 2 bases, there was a span of 7 bases. In DNA, the CDR3 is TGCGCCAGCAGCTTGGAAGGATACACAGATACGCAGTATTTT. Translated, it gives CASSLEGYTDTQYF.

This chain uses TRBV6-5 with TRBJ1-2; 9 bases are shared with TRBD1. The ends lost 6 bases at V and 4 bases at J; junction bases unmatched: 6. There are 14 residues in the CDR3. Germline CDR1 MNHEY, CDR2 SVGAGI. The CDR3 coding sequence is TGTGCCAGCAGACGGGACAGGGATAGCTATGGCTACACCTTC. This encodes CASRRDRDSYGYTF.

The chain employs TRBV15 and TRBJ1-5; 8 bases match TRBD1. V trimming: 4 bases; J trimming: 6 bases; junction bases outside the gene matches: 8. The CDR3 spans 15 residues. Germline V gives CDR1 LNHNV, CDR2 YYDKDF (reference sequence). The CDR3 DNA sequence: TGTGCCACCAGCATCCGACAGGGGTATGGTCAGCCCCAGCATTTT. It codes for CATSIRQGYGQPQHF.

This chain uses TRBV7-6 with TRBJ2-7; TRBD2 matches 10 bases. This CDR3 spans 14 amino acids. CDR1 and CDR2 (germline): SGHVS, FNYEAQ. V lost 3 bases, J lost 6 bases, and 5 bases stayed unmatched. As DNA, the CDR3 is TGTGCCAGCAGCTTGGTAGCGGGGGGACGCGAGCAGTACTTC. Its protein product is CASSLVAGGREQYF.

A single count supports this clone. V is TRBV28 and J is TRBJ2-7; the D gene is possibly TRBD2 (6 bases). Trimming cost V 3 bases and J 3 bases, with 12 bases left between them. The CDR3 runs 14 residues. The V gene's germline CDR1 is MDHEN and CDR2 SYDVKM. As DNA, the CDR3 is TGTGCCAGCAGTTTGGGCGGGGCGATCTACGAGCAGTACTTC. Amino acid sequence: CASSLGGAIYEQYF. The whole variable domain, remainder taken from reference TRBV28 and TRBJ2-7, is DVKVTQSSRYLVKRTGEKVFLECVQDMDHENMFWYRQDPGLGLRLIYFSYDVKMKEKGDIPEGYSVSREKKERFSLILESASTNQTSMYLCASSLGGAIYEQYFGPGTRLTVT.

This chain connects TRBV19 to TRBJ1-3; D not certain. This CDR3 region has 12 residues. Germline assignment: CDR1 LNHDA and CDR2 SQIVND (reference sequence). V was cut by 5 bases and J by 7 bases, with 9 bases left in between. The CDR3 is CASSFLRNTIYF. The CDR3, as DNA: TGTGCCAGTAGTTTTTTGAGGAACACCATATATTTT.

The chain uses TRBV6-6 and TRBJ2-1; either TRBD1 or TRBD2 may fit D (5 bases each). There are 14 residues in the CDR3. Trimming pared 1 base from V and 5 bases from J, leaving 9 bases between. Germline values: CDR1 MNHNY, CDR2 SVGAGI (reference sequence). As DNA, the CDR3 is TGTGCCAGCAGTTACTGGAGAGGGGACAATGAGCAGTTCTTC. As protein: CASSYWRGDNEQFF.

The V gene is TRBV2, the J gene TRBJ1-5; no reliable D call. The CDR3 runs to 15 residues. In germline, CDR1 is SNHLY, CDR2 FYNNEI. V gave up 8 bases and J gave up 4 bases, with 18 bases separating them. The CDR3 sequence is CASGREGPPNQPQHF. The CDR3 nucleotides are TGTGCCAGCGGGAGGGAGGGCCCGCCAAATCAGCCCCAGCATTTT.

The chain combines TRBV15 with TRBJ2-5; D could derive from TRBD1 or TRBD2 (5 bases each). V lost 0 bases and J lost 3, with 11 bases in between. CDR1 and CDR2 from the germline V gene are LNHNV and YYDKDF (reference sequence). The CDR3 contains 15 residues. The CDR3 nucleotides are TGTGCCACCAGCAGAGATCGAGGGGAAGAAGAGACCCAGTACTTC. Translating gives CATSRDRGEEETQYF.

V and J are TRBV2 and TRBJ2-1; TRBD1 matches 7 bases. CDR1 and CDR2 (germline): SNHLY, FYNNEI. Unmatched junction bases numbered 5, after V lost 6 bases and J lost 6 bases. The CDR3 consists of 13 residues. CDR3 coding DNA: TGTGCCAGCAGCCAAGACAGGGTCAATGAGCAGTTCTTC. Residues: CASSQDRVNEQFF.

V is TRBV15 and J is TRBJ2-7; D uncertain. CDR1 LNHNV and CDR2 YYDKDF come from the germline V gene (reference sequence). V was pared by 0 bases and J by 4 bases, with 7 bases between. The CDR3 is 13 residues long. The CDR3 DNA follows: TGTGCCACCAGCAGAGAACAGAGATACGAGCAGTACTTC. As protein: CATSREQRYEQYF.